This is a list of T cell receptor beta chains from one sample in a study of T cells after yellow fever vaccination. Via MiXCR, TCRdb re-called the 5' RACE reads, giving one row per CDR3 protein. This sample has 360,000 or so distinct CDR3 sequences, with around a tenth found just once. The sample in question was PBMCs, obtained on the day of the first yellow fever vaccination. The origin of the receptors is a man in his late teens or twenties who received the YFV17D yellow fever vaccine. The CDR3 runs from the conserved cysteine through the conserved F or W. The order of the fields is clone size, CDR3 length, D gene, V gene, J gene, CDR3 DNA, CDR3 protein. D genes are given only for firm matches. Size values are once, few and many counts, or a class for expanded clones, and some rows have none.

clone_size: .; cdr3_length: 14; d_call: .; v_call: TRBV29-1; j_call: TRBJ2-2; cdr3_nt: TGCAGCACACCGGGTTGGGAGAACACCGGGGAGCTGTTTTTT; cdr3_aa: CSTPGWENTGELFF
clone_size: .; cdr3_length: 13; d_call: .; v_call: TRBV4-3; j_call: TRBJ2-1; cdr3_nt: TGCGCCAGCAGCCAAGCAGAGAACAATGAGCAGTTCTTC; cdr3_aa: CASSQAENNEQFF
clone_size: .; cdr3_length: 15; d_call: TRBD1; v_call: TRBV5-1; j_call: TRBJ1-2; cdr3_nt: TGCGCCAGCAGCCCCGGGACAGGGTCTAACTATGGCTACACCTTC; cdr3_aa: CASSPGTGSNYGYTF
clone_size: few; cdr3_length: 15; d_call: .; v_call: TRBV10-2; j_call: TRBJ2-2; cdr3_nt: TGCGCCAGCAGCAGGGATGGGACGAACACCGGGGAGCTGTTTTTT; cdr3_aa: CASSRDGTNTGELFF
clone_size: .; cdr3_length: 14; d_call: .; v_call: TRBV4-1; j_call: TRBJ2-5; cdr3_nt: TGCGCCAGCAGCCCTAGTCCAGATCAAGAGACCCAGTACTTC; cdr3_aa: CASSPSPDQETQYF
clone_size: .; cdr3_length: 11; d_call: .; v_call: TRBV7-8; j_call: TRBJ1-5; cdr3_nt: TGTGCCAGCAGCTTAGGTTTGGCCCAGCATTTT; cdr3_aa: CASSLGLAQHF
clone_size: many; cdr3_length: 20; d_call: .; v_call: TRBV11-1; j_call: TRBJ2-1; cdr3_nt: TGTGCCAGCAGCTTCGCTCATCGAAGCAGCTGGGGTCAGGTGTACAATGAGCAGTTCTTC; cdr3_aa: CASSFAHRSSWGQVYNEQFF
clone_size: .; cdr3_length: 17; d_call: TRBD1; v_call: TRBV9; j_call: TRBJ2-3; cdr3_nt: TGTGCCAGCAGCGTAGGCCGGGACAGGGGGCGCACAGATACGCAGTATTTT; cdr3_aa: CASSVGRDRGRTDTQYF
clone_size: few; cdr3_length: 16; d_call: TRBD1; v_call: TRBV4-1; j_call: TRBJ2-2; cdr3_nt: TGCGCCAGCAGCCCTTTGGGGACAGAGAACACCGGGGAGCTGTTTTTT; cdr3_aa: CASSPLGTENTGELFF
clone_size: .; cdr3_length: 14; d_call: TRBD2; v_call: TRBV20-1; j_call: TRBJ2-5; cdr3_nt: TGCAGTGCCACGAGCGGGGGGGGCCGAGAGACCCAGTACTTC; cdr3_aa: CSATSGGGRETQYF
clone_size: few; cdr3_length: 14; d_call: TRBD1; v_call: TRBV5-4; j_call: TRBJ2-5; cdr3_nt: TGTGCCAGCAGCTACGGACAGGGGGCCGAGACCCAGTACTTC; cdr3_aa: CASSYGQGAETQYF
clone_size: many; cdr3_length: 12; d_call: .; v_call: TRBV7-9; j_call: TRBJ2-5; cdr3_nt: TGTGCCAGCAGCCTGGAGGGCCTGACCCAGTACTTC; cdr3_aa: CASSLEGLTQYF
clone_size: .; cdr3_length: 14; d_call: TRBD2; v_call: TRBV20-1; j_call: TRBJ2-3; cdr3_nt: TGCAGTGCTAGCGGGGGGGGTAGCACAGATACGCAGTATTTT; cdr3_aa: CSASGGGSTDTQYF
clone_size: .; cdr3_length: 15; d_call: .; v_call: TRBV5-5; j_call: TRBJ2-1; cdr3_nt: TGTGCCAGCAGCCACGTGTGGGGGACCTACAATGAGCAGTTCTTC; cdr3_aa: CASSHVWGTYNEQFF
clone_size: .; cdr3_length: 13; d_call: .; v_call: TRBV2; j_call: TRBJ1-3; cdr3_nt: TGTGCCAGCAATCTAGGGACTTCGAACACCATATATTTT; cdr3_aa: CASNLGTSNTIYF
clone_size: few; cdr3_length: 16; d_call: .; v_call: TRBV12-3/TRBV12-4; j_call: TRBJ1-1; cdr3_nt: TGTGCCAGCAGTCCCTTTCGTAGACAGGACGGGACTGAAGCTTTCTTT; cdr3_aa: CASSPFRRQDGTEAFF
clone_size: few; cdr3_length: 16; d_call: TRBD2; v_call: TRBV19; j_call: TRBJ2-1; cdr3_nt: TGTGCCAGTAGTATAGGACTAGCGGGGGTCGACAATGAGCAGTTCTTC; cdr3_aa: CASSIGLAGVDNEQFF
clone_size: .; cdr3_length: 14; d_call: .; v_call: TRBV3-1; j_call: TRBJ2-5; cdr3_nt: TGTGCCAGCAAGGAAGGTCGGCAACAAGAGACCCAGTACTTC; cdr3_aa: CASKEGRQQETQYF
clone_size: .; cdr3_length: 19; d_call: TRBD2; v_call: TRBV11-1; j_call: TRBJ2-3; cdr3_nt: TGTGCCAGCAGCTCAGGACTAGCCAACTCCCCTTCTAGCACAGATACGCAGTATTTT; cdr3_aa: CASSSGLANSPSSTDTQYF
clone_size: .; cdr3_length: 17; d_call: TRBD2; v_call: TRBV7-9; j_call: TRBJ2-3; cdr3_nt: TGTGCCAGCAGCCCGGCGGGACTAGCGGGGAGCTGGGATACGCAGTATTTT; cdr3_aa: CASSPAGLAGSWDTQYF
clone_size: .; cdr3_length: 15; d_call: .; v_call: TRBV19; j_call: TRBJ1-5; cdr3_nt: TGTGCCAGTAGACATGAAGGGGCGGGAGGCCAGCCCCAGCATTTT; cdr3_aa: CASRHEGAGGQPQHF
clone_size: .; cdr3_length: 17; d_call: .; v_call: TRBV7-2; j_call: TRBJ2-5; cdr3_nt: TGTGCCAGCAGCTTAGCAGGGCCTAGCCCTCGGGGGGAGACCCAGTACTTC; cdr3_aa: CASSLAGPSPRGETQYF
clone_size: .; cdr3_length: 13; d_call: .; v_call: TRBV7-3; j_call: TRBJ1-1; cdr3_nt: TGTGCCAGCGCTAAAACCGCGGACACTGAAGCTTTCTTT; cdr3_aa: CASAKTADTEAFF
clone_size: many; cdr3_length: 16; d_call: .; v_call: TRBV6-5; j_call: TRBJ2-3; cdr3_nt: TGTGCCAGCAGAGCGTACGGGGGCCTTAGCACAGATACGCAGTATTTT; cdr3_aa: CASRAYGGLSTDTQYF
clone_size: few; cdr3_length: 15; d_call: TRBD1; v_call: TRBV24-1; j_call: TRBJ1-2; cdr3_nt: TGTGCCACCAGTGACCGCTGGACAGGCGTCTATGGCTACACCTTC; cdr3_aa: CATSDRWTGVYGYTF
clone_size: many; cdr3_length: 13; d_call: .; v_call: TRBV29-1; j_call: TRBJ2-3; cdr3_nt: TGCAGCGTTGAACGCGGGCTCACAGATACGCAGTATTTT; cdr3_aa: CSVERGLTDTQYF
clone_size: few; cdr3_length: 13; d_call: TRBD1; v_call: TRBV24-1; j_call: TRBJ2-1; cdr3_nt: TGTGCCACCGAAAGACAGGGAGTAGATGAGCAGTTCTTC; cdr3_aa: CATERQGVDEQFF
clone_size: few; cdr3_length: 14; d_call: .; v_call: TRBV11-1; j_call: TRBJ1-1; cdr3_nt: TGTGCCAGCAGCAGGGCGGGATCACGGTCTGAAGCTTTCTTT; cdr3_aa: CASSRAGSRSEAFF
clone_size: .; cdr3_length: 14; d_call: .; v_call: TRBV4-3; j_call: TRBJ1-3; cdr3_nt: TGCGCCAGCAGCCAAGTACGCGGGTTCAACACCATATATTTT; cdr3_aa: CASSQVRGFNTIYF
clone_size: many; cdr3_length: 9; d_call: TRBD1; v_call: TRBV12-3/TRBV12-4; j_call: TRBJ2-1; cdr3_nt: TGTGCCACCCAGGGGGCCCGGTTCTTC; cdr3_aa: CATQGARFF
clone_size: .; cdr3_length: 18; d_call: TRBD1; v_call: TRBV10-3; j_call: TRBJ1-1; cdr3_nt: TGTGCCTCGACGGGACAGGGTCTCGGGGGGAGTTTCGGCACTGAAGCTTTCTTT; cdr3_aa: CASTGQGLGGSFGTEAFF
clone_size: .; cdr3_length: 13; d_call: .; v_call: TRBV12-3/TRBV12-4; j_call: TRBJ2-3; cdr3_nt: TGTGCCAGCAGTTTCAAGGGAGCAGATACGCAGTATTTT; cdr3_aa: CASSFKGADTQYF
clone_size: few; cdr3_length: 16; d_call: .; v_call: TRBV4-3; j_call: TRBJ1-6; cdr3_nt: TGCGCCAGCAGCCAAGGGTTCATCGGATTTAATTCACCCCTCCACTTT; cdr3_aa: CASSQGFIGFNSPLHF
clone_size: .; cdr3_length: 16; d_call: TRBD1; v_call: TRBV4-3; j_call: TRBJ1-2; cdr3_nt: TGCGCCAGCAGCCAGGTCGTAGGGGGCGCCGACTATGGCTACACCTTC; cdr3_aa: CASSQVVGGADYGYTF
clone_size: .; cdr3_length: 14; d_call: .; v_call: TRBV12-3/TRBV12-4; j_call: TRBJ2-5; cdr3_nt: TGTGCCAGCAGTCCGCAGGGGTCTGGAGAGACCCAGTACTTC; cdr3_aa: CASSPQGSGETQYF
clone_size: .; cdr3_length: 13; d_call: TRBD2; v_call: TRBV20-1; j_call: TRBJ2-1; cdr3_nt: TGCAGTGCTGGACTAGCGTTGGGCAATGAGCAGTTCTTC; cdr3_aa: CSAGLALGNEQFF
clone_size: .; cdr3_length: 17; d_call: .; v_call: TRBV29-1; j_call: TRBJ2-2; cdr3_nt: TGCAGCGTTGAAGATCGAAGTGGTCAGGGGGGGCCCGGGGAGCTGTTTTTT; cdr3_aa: CSVEDRSGQGGPGELFF
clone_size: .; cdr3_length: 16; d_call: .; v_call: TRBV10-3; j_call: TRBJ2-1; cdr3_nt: TGTGCCATCTCTACGACCGCAGACCCATCCTACAATGAGCAGTTCTTC; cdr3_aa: CAISTTADPSYNEQFF
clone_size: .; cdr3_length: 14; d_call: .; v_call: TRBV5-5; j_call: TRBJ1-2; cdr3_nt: TGTGCCAGCAGCTTGGTTGCGGCGGACTATGGCTACACCTTC; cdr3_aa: CASSLVAADYGYTF
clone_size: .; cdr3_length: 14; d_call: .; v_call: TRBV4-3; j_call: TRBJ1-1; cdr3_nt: TGCGCCAGCAGCCGCATACTGATGAACACTGAAGCTTTCTTT; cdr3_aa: CASSRILMNTEAFF
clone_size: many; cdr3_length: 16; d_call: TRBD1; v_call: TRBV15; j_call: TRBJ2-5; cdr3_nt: TGTGCCACCAGCAGAGATAAAGGGACAGGGTTTTTTTCCCAGTACTTC; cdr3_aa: CATSRDKGTGFFSQYF
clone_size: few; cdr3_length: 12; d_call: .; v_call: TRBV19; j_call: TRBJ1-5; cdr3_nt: TGTGCCAGTAGTATTCCCGGACAGCCCCAGCATTTT; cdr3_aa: CASSIPGQPQHF